A single sample gave rise to the 5 T cell receptor beta chains below, sequenced in a study of PD-1 blockade in classical Hodgkin lymphoma. Time point here: newly diagnosed, previously untreated cHL patient sample. TCRdb's copy holds only in-frame clones and misses some; the assay was immunoSEQ multiplex PCR. The table has tens of thousands of clones, about 94% seen once. The sequenced sample was peripheral blood mononuclear cells (PBMCs). These receptors all stem from a human donor with classical Hodgkin lymphoma.

CDR3 nucleotides: TGTGCCAGCAGCTTAGATTTTCGGGGGAGGGATACGCAGTATTTT. As protein: CASSLDFRGRDTQYF. The chain joins TRBV7-9 to TRBJ2-3; D is possibly TRBD2 (6 bases). Germline CDR1 SEHNR, CDR2 FQNEAQ (reference sequence). V gave up 1 base and J gave up 6 bases, with 14 bases separating them. This CDR3 comprises 15 residues.

The chain couples TRBV18 to TRBJ1-2, with TRBD1 matching over 8 bases. The CDR3 is 15 amino acids. Looked up from germline, CDR1 is KGHSH and CDR2 is LQKENI. The V and J ends lost 2 bases and 3 bases, in that order; junction bases with no gene match: 5. The CDR3 loop reads CASSPSVRGHYGYTF. Here the CDR3 DNA reads TGTGCCAGCTCACCATCGGTCAGGGGGCACTATGGCTACACCTTC.

V and J are TRBV25-1 and TRBJ1-1; D remains unclear. Trimming cost V 0 bases and J 4 bases, with 9 bases left between them. Per germline, CDR1 MGHDK and CDR2 SYGVNS. The CDR3 totals 14 residues. The CDR3 nucleotides are TGTGCCAGCAGTGAATACCCCGAACCCACTGAAGCTTTCTTT. Protein sequence: CASSEYPEPTEAFF.

The chain has TRBV5-1 and TRBJ1-2, with TRBD1 as a possible D gene (5 bases). Trimming removed 0 bases from V and 2 bases from J, with 11 bases in between. Germline V lookup: CDR1 SGHRS, CDR2 YFSETQ. The CDR3 has 15 residues. CDR3 coding DNA: TGCGCCAGCAGCTTGGCCAGGGAACTCAACTATGGCTACACCTTC. Its translation: CASSLARELNYGYTF.

This chain uses TRBV28 with TRBJ2-7; 7 bases agree with TRBD1. Trimming removed 3 bases from V and 1 base from J; junction bases left unmatched: 6. The germline CDR1 and CDR2 sequences are MDHEN and SYDVKM. The CDR3 contains 15 residues. The CDR3 reads CASSLPGGFSYEQYF. The CDR3 nucleotides read TGTGCCAGCAGTTTGCCAGGGGGTTTTTCCTACGAGCAGTACTTC.